Following are 22 T cell receptor beta chains from one sample sequenced in a study of OX40 agonist ivuxolimab in advanced cancers. The data were produced by immunoSEQ multiplex PCR, yet TCRdb's version contains in-frame clones alone and is incomplete. The sample includes around 50,000 clones, 70% to 90% of them seen just once. The sample here was CD4+ or CD8+ T cells sorted from blood, taken in a trial of the OX40 agonist ivuxolimab. The receptors derive from an adult with an advanced solid tumor such as melanoma, head and neck, liver or kidney cancer.

The chain uses TRBV6-5 and TRBJ2-5; D unclear. The length of the CDR3 is 11 residues. CDR1 and CDR2 from the germline V gene are MNHEY and SVGAGI. V gave up 6 bases and J gave up 6 bases, with 8 bases separating them. The CDR3 loop is CASSHSQTQYF. The DNA for the CDR3 is TGTGCCAGCAGCCACTCTCAGACCCAGTACTTC.

For the CDR3, the DNA is TGTGCCAGCAGCTTGGATTCCGGGAACACTGAAGCTTTCTTT. Protein sequence: CASSLDSGNTEAFF. The chain uses TRBV5-5 and TRBJ1-1, with unresolved D. The CDR3 is 14 amino acids. V lost 0 bases to trimming and J lost 1 base, with 7 bases between them. CDR1 and CDR2 (germline): SGHKS, YYEKEE (reference sequence).

DNA for the CDR3: TGTGCCAGCAGCACCCAGACAGCCAGCACAGATACGCAGTATTTT. Translating gives CASSTQTASTDTQYF. The chain is built from TRBV11-2 and TRBJ2-3; perhaps TRBD1 as D (5 bases). Trimming shortened V by 5 bases and J by 0 bases, and 12 bases separated the two germline ends. Germline V gene sequence: CDR1 SGHAT, CDR2 FQNNGV. There are 15 residues in the CDR3.

The gene calls are TRBV6-5 and TRBJ1-2, with 11 nucleotides matching TRBD1. Germline loops: CDR1 MNHEY, CDR2 SVGAGI. After removal of 3 bases from V and 4 bases from J, the junction contained 7 bases not matched to a gene. CDR3 size: 16 residues. The CDR3 spells CASSYIRTGGSYGYTF. CDR3 bases: TGTGCCAGCAGTTATATTAGGACAGGGGGCTCCTATGGCTACACCTTC.

V is TRBV28 and J is TRBJ2-5; D ambiguous. V was trimmed by 8 bases and J by 0 bases, leaving 7 bases between them. The CDR3 is made up of 12 amino acids. Germline V gives CDR1 MDHEN, CDR2 SYDVKM. Here the CDR3 DNA reads TGTGCCAGCCACGGGTACCAAGAGACCCAGTACTTC. Amino acids: CASHGYQETQYF.

This sequence joins TRBV12-5 and TRBJ2-1, with 9 nucleotides matching TRBD2. CDR3 length equals 19 residues. J gave up 7 bases and V 3 bases, and 19 bases lay outside the gene matches. Germline V gene data show CDR1 as LGHNT and CDR2 as FRNRAP. The CDR3 DNA reads as TGTGCTAGTGGTTTCCCCCCTAAGGATGGCGGGAGGGCCAATAATGAGCAGTTCTTC. Translated, it gives CASGFPPKDGGRANNEQFF.

The genes are TRBV5-4 and TRBJ2-3, with TRBD1 as a possible D gene (6 bases). The CDR3 runs 14 residues. Trimming left V 4 bases short and J 7 bases short, with 16 bases between. Germline CDR1 and CDR2: SGHNT and YYREEE (reference sequence). The CDR3 nucleotides read TGTGCCAGCAGCCCCAGGGACATTCTCAATACGCAGTATTTT. This gives the protein CASSPRDILNTQYF.

The gene calls are TRBV5-1 and TRBJ2-3; 10 positions match TRBD1. Germline assignment: CDR1 SGHRS and CDR2 YFSETQ. The CDR3 sequence is 16 residues long. Trimming cost V 2 bases and J 2 bases; bases outside gene matches: 5. CDR3 coding DNA: TGCGCCAGCAGCTTAAGGACAGGGGGGGACACAGATACGCAGTATTTT. It specifies CASSLRTGGDTDTQYF.

The chain recombines TRBV6-1 with TRBJ1-5, with D unclear. Germline V gives CDR1 MNHNS, CDR2 SASEGT. The CDR3 length is 14 residues. The ends were cut back, 0 bases at V and 5 bases at J, with 8 bases in the middle. This chain's CDR3 is CASSEAGYHQPQHF. The DNA of the CDR3 is TGTGCCAGCAGTGAAGCGGGGTATCATCAGCCCCAGCATTTT.

The V gene is TRBV6-1, the J gene TRBJ1-6; 10 positions match TRBD1. CDR1 MNHNS and CDR2 SASEGT come from the germline V gene. There are 14 residues in the CDR3. With 3 bases clipped from V and 14 bases from J, the junction kept 7 bases outside the gene matches. The CDR3 sequence is CASSDRDRGMSLHF. The CDR3 DNA reads TGTGCCAGCAGTGACCGGGACAGGGGTATGTCCCTCCACTTT.

This sequence joins TRBV7-3 and TRBJ2-2; D possibly corresponds to TRBD2 (6 bases). Trimming removed 8 bases from V and 4 bases from J, with 14 bases in between. The germline gives CDR1 SGHTA, CDR2 FQGTGA. The length of the CDR3 is 14 residues. The CDR3 DNA is TGTGCCAGCGGTCGCGGGATCGGCACCGGGGAGCTGTTTTTT. This gives the protein CASGRGIGTGELFF.

The rearrangement joins TRBV7-8 to TRBJ1-4; 7 bases fit TRBD1. The CDR3 covers 16 residues. J gave up 4 bases and V 2 bases, and 7 bases lay outside the gene matches. The germline V gene encodes CDR1 SGHVS and CDR2 FQNEAQ. The CDR3 here is CASSLYGGQINEKLFF. Here the CDR3 DNA reads TGTGCCAGCAGCTTATACGGGGGACAGATTAATGAAAAACTGTTTTTT.

The chain uses TRBV5-4 and TRBJ2-7; D remains ambiguous. Germline V gene lookup returns CDR1 SGHNT and CDR2 YYREEE (reference sequence). The CDR3 extends over 11 amino acids. Trimming left V 4 bases short and J 5 bases short, with 7 bases between. The CDR3 loop is CASSLDHEQYF. CDR3 nucleotide sequence: TGTGCCAGCAGCCTGGACCACGAGCAGTACTTC. Full variable domain (outside the CDR3, taken from reference TRBV5-4 and TRBJ2-7): ETGVTQSPTHLIKTRGQQVTLRCSSQSGHNTVSWYQQALGQGPQFIFQYYREEENGRGNFPPRFSGLQFPNYSSELNVNALELDDSALYLCASSLDHEQYFGPGTRLTVT.

The V and J genes are TRBV11-3 and TRBJ2-3, with D possibly matching TRBD2 (7 bases). V was trimmed by 3 bases and J by 1 base, leaving 14 bases between them. The CDR3 spans 16 residues. Germline values: CDR1 SGHNT, CDR2 YENEEA. The CDR3: CASSLGGGGRTDTQYF. Here the CDR3 DNA reads TGTGCCAGCAGCTTGGGAGGGGGAGGTCGCACAGATACGCAGTATTTT.

The V gene is TRBV5-4, the J gene TRBJ1-2; unclear D gene. The germline V and J ends were trimmed by 0 bases and 2 bases, with 8 bases remaining between them. The CDR3 covers 14 residues. The germline gives CDR1 SGHNT, CDR2 YYREEE (reference sequence). The DNA of the CDR3 is TGTGCCAGCAGCTTGGAGCGGCGAAACTATGGCTACACCTTC. It encodes CASSLERRNYGYTF.

The gene calls are TRBV19 and TRBJ1-3; tentatively, D is TRBD1 (5 bases). The germline V gene has CDR1 LNHDA and CDR2 SQIVND (reference sequence). The V end was cut by 5 bases, the J end by 2 bases, with 10 bases between. The CDR3 sequence is 14 residues long. This CDR3 reads CASSPGTAGNTIYF. The CDR3 coding sequence is TGTGCCAGTAGTCCTGGGACTGCTGGAAACACCATATATTTT. The entire variable domain, with the rest obtained from reference TRBV19 and TRBJ1-3, is as follows: DGGITQSPKYLFRKEGQNVTLSCEQNLNHDAMYWYRQDPGQGLRLIYYSQIVNDFQKGDIAEGYSVSREKKESFPLTVTSAQKNPTAFYLCASSPGTAGNTIYFGEGSWLTVV.

The chain uses TRBV5-1 and TRBJ1-3; D is ambiguous. This CDR3 has 14 amino acids. CDR1 and CDR2 (germline): SGHRS, YFSETQ. Trimming shortened V by 4 bases and J by 5 bases, and 13 bases separated the two germline ends. CDR3 sequence reads: CASSPGRARNTIYF. The CDR3 DNA is TGCGCCAGCAGCCCTGGGCGGGCGCGAAACACCATATATTTT.

This sequence joins TRBV11-2 and TRBJ2-3, with D maybe TRBD1 (5 bases). The CDR3 has 15 amino acids. Germline V gives CDR1 SGHAT, CDR2 FQNNGV. V lost 1 base, J lost 2 bases, and 10 bases lay in between. The CDR3 reads CASSLGHRNTDTQYF. CDR3 coding DNA: TGTGCCAGCAGCTTAGGGCACAGGAACACAGATACGCAGTATTTT. The full variable domain, with the rest looked up from reference TRBV11-2 and TRBJ2-3, is EAGVAQSPRYKIIEKRQSVAFWCNPISGHATLYWYQQILGQGPKLLIQFQNNGVVDDSQLPKDRFSAERLKGVDSTLKIQPAKLEDSAVYLCASSLGHRNTDTQYFGPGTRLTVL.

Here the CDR3 reads CASSFSGAGEQFF. CDR3 nucleotides: TGTGCCAGCAGCTTTTCGGGGGCTGGGGAGCAGTTCTTC. The V gene is TRBV11-1, the J gene TRBJ2-1, with D perhaps matching TRBD1 or TRBD2 (6 bases each). CDR1 is SGHAT and CDR2 is FQDESV in the germline V gene (reference sequence). CDR3 length: 13 amino acids. The ends were cut back, 3 bases at V and 10 bases at J, with 13 bases in the middle.

This clone was seen only once. The rearrangement links TRBV20-1 to TRBJ1-1; 8 bases line up with TRBD1. The CDR3 covers 11 residues. The V segment lost 8 bases and the J segment 5 bases; nucleotides outside the gene matches: 4. The germline V gene encodes CDR1 DFQATT and CDR2 SNEGSKA (reference sequence). The CDR3 nucleotides read TGCAGTTCCAGGGGGCGGACTGAAGCTTTCTTT. This sequence encodes CSSRGRTEAFF.

The gene calls are TRBV6-1 and TRBJ2-2; 7 bases agree with TRBD1. J was trimmed by 7 bases and V by 7 bases; bases with no gene match: 12. The CDR3 consists of 15 residues. CDR1 MNHNS and CDR2 SASEGT come from the germline V gene. The CDR3 DNA reads TGTGCCAGCACCCATACGGCAGGGGGTAACGGGGAGCTGTTTTTT. The encoded protein is CASTHTAGGNGELFF.

V gene TRBV5-1 combines with J gene TRBJ2-5, with TRBD1 matching over 9 bases. Trimming cost V 3 bases and J 2 bases; bases outside gene matches: 2. CDR3 length: 14 amino acids. CDR1 is SGHRS and CDR2 is YFSETQ in the germline V gene. The CDR3 here is CASSSGTGQETQYF. The CDR3 DNA sequence: TGCGCCAGCAGCTCCGGGACAGGGCAAGAGACCCAGTACTTC. The variable domain in full, completed from reference TRBV5-1 and TRBJ2-5, reads KAGVTQTPRYLIKTRGQQVTLSCSPISGHRSVSWYQQTPGQGLQFLFEYFSETQRNKGNFPGRFSGRQFSNSRSEMNVSTLELGDSALYLCASSSGTGQETQYFGPGTRLLVL.